This T cell receptor (beta chain) was sequenced for a study of blood T cell repertoires in COVID-19. Overall study context: Researchers got acute and convalescent COVID-19 samples from the United States, Italy and Spain. The analysed material was cDNA or gDNA that came from T cells, B-cell-depleted T cells, or PBMCs.

Using immunoSEQ multiplex PCR, the repertoire was profiled, and TCRdb retains in-frame clones only, with some absent. The table has about 190,000 clones, around 78% seen once. The CDR3 is made up of 16 amino acids. J lost 0 bases, V lost 3 bases, and 7 bases had no gene match. CDR1 and CDR2 (germline): LNHDA, SQIVND (reference sequence). This chain links TRBV19 with TRBJ1-1, with 7 bases fitting TRBD1. The sequence was obtained from a woman aged 80 or older with active or convalescent COVID-19. Sequencing input: peripheral blood. For the CDR3, the DNA is TGTGCCAGTAGTATGCAGGACAGGACTATGAACACTGAAGCTTTCTTT. Translated, it gives CASSMQDRTMNTEAFF.